This is a list of T cell receptor beta chains from one sample in a study of OX40 agonist ivuxolimab in advanced cancers. Sequencing used immunoSEQ multiplex PCR; TCRdb keeps in-frame clones, though not all of them. This sample has 70,000 or so clones, with 92% found just once. Sequencing was performed on CD4+ or CD8+ T cells sorted from blood, taken in a trial of the OX40 agonist ivuxolimab. These receptors were obtained from an adult with an advanced solid tumor such as melanoma, head and neck, liver or kidney cancer. Both conserved end residues are part of each CDR3. The order of the fields is J gene, clone size, V gene, D gene, CDR3 DNA, CDR3 protein. D genes are given only for firm matches. The size field is filled for only some rows; it gives once, few, many or a size class.

J gene: TRBJ2-7
clone size: NA
V gene: TRBV5-1
D gene: NA
CDR3 DNA: TGCGCCAGCAGCTTGCCCGGACGACCCTACGAGCAGTACTTC
CDR3 protein: CASSLPGRPYEQYF

J gene: TRBJ2-1
clone size: NA
V gene: TRBV7-9
D gene: NA
CDR3 DNA: TGTGCCAGCACCGGGGAGAGCTCCTACAATGAGCAGTTCTTC
CDR3 protein: CASTGESSYNEQFF

J gene: TRBJ1-1
clone size: NA
V gene: TRBV6-5
D gene: NA
CDR3 DNA: TGTGCCAGCAGCCTGAGTAAGGGGAACACTGAAGCTTTCTTT
CDR3 protein: CASSLSKGNTEAFF

J gene: TRBJ2-1
clone size: NA
V gene: TRBV9
D gene: TRBD2
CDR3 DNA: TGTGCCAGCAGCGACCCTCGTAGCGGGGGGCCCCTAAATGAGCAGTTCTTC
CDR3 protein: CASSDPRSGGPLNEQFF

J gene: TRBJ2-5
clone size: NA
V gene: TRBV27
D gene: NA
CDR3 DNA: TGTGCCAGCAGTTTGTTAGGGTCACAAGAGACCCAGTACTTC
CDR3 protein: CASSLLGSQETQYF

J gene: TRBJ2-1
clone size: NA
V gene: TRBV7-9
D gene: NA
CDR3 DNA: TGTGCCAGCAGCTTAAGTGAGCAGTTCTTC
CDR3 protein: CASSLSEQFF

J gene: TRBJ1-5
clone size: once
V gene: TRBV5-1
D gene: TRBD1
CDR3 DNA: TGCGCCAGCAGCTTGACAGGGGAGGGTCAGCCCCAGCATTTT
CDR3 protein: CASSLTGEGQPQHF

J gene: TRBJ2-5
clone size: NA
V gene: TRBV5-8
D gene: NA
CDR3 DNA: TGTGCCAGCGGCCCGCAACTAGCCCCTCAAGAGACCCAGTACTTC
CDR3 protein: CASGPQLAPQETQYF

J gene: TRBJ2-7
clone size: NA
V gene: TRBV11-2
D gene: NA
CDR3 DNA: TGTGCCAGCAGCTTAGTCTTCAGGGGCCCCTCCTACGAGCAGTACTTC
CDR3 protein: CASSLVFRGPSYEQYF

J gene: TRBJ1-1
clone size: NA
V gene: TRBV6-6
D gene: NA
CDR3 DNA: TGTGCCAGCAAAACCGGGTGGACCATGAACACTGAAGCTTTCTTT
CDR3 protein: CASKTGWTMNTEAFF

J gene: TRBJ2-7
clone size: NA
V gene: TRBV7-2
D gene: TRBD2
CDR3 DNA: TGTGCCAGCAGCTTAGTATTAGCGGGGGAATACGAGCAGTACTTC
CDR3 protein: CASSLVLAGEYEQYF

J gene: TRBJ2-2
clone size: NA
V gene: TRBV11-2
D gene: NA
CDR3 DNA: TGTGCCAGCAGCTTAGTTCGGGGGGCTGGCGGGGAGCTGTTTTTT
CDR3 protein: CASSLVRGAGGELFF

J gene: TRBJ2-1
clone size: few
V gene: TRBV25-1
D gene: TRBD2
CDR3 DNA: TGTGCCAGCAGTGGAGACGTATCTAGCGGGGGGATCTACAATGAGCAGTTCTTC
CDR3 protein: CASSGDVSSGGIYNEQFF

J gene: TRBJ2-7
clone size: NA
V gene: TRBV4-2
D gene: TRBD2
CDR3 DNA: TGTGCCAGCAGCCAAGTACTAGCGGGGGAAGGTGACGAGCAGTACTTC
CDR3 protein: CASSQVLAGEGDEQYF

J gene: TRBJ2-7
clone size: NA
V gene: TRBV7-6
D gene: TRBD2
CDR3 DNA: TGTGCCAGCAGCTTAGCGCCAGCGGGGTTAACCTACGAGCAGTACTTC
CDR3 protein: CASSLAPAGLTYEQYF

J gene: TRBJ2-2
clone size: NA
V gene: TRBV7-6
D gene: TRBD2
CDR3 DNA: TGTGCCGCAATCCCGGGTGGCGGGGGGGCTGACGGGGAGCTGTTTTTT
CDR3 protein: CAAIPGGGGADGELFF

J gene: TRBJ2-7
clone size: NA
V gene: TRBV11-2
D gene: NA
CDR3 DNA: TGTGCCAGCAGCTTAGAAACTGGGGGGCTAGGGGAGCAGTACTTC
CDR3 protein: CASSLETGGLGEQYF

J gene: TRBJ2-1
clone size: once
V gene: TRBV4-3
D gene: NA
CDR3 DNA: TGCGCCAGCAGCCAAGAGCTTGCGGGTGGCTCCTACAATGAGCAGTTCTTC
CDR3 protein: CASSQELAGGSYNEQFF

J gene: TRBJ2-7
clone size: NA
V gene: TRBV5-4
D gene: NA
CDR3 DNA: TGTGCCAGCAGCTTGGGAGGGGGGGGAAAAGGGTTCTACGAGCAGTACTTC
CDR3 protein: CASSLGGGGKGFYEQYF

J gene: TRBJ2-7
clone size: once
V gene: TRBV5-4
D gene: TRBD1
CDR3 DNA: TGTGCCAGCAGCGCGGACAGGGCGGACGAGCAGTACTTC
CDR3 protein: CASSADRADEQYF

J gene: TRBJ2-3
clone size: NA
V gene: TRBV7-2
D gene: TRBD2
CDR3 DNA: TGTGCCAGCAGCGCCCCCTGGACTAGCGGGGGGGCAGATACGCAGTATTTT
CDR3 protein: CASSAPWTSGGADTQYF

J gene: TRBJ2-2
clone size: NA
V gene: TRBV13
D gene: NA
CDR3 DNA: TGTGCCAGCAGCTTAGAGGGTCAGCGGGAGCTGTTTTTT
CDR3 protein: CASSLEGQRELFF

J gene: TRBJ1-2
clone size: once
V gene: TRBV6-6
D gene: NA
CDR3 DNA: TGTGCCAGCAGTCAAGACAGGAACTATGGCTACACCTTC
CDR3 protein: CASSQDRNYGYTF

J gene: TRBJ2-2
clone size: NA
V gene: TRBV29-1
D gene: NA
CDR3 DNA: TGCAGCGTTTCGAGTCTACTTCTAACGACGGACCGGGGAGCTGTTTTT
CDR3 protein: CSVSSLLLTTDRGAVF

J gene: TRBJ1-3
clone size: NA
V gene: TRBV2
D gene: TRBD1
CDR3 DNA: TGTGCCAGCAGGCGACAGGGAAATTCCGGAAACACCATATATTTT
CDR3 protein: CASRRQGNSGNTIYF

J gene: TRBJ1-2
clone size: once
V gene: TRBV6-4
D gene: NA
CDR3 DNA: TGTGCCAGCAGTGTCGGAGGAGCTAACTATGGCTACACCTTC
CDR3 protein: CASSVGGANYGYTF

J gene: TRBJ2-7
clone size: NA
V gene: TRBV9
D gene: TRBD2
CDR3 DNA: TGTGCCAGCAGCGCCGGGGGGTCCTCCTACGAGCAGTACTTC
CDR3 protein: CASSAGGSSYEQYF

J gene: TRBJ2-1
clone size: NA
V gene: TRBV2
D gene: TRBD1
CDR3 DNA: TGTGCCAGCCCCCCCGGGACAGGAGCTAACAATGAGCAGTTCTTC
CDR3 protein: CASPPGTGANNEQFF

J gene: TRBJ2-7
clone size: NA
V gene: TRBV19
D gene: TRBD2
CDR3 DNA: TGTGCCAGTTCATGGGGAGGGCTCTACGAGCAGTACTTC
CDR3 protein: CASSWGGLYEQYF

J gene: TRBJ1-2
clone size: NA
V gene: TRBV10-2
D gene: TRBD1
CDR3 DNA: TGCGCCAGCGGAGGGACAGGGGGCTCCTATGGCTACACCTTC
CDR3 protein: CASGGTGGSYGYTF

J gene: TRBJ2-7
clone size: NA
V gene: TRBV5-6
D gene: NA
CDR3 DNA: TGTGCCAGCAGCTTGGGGTCCCACGAGCAGTACTTC
CDR3 protein: CASSLGSHEQYF

J gene: TRBJ1-1
clone size: NA
V gene: TRBV2
D gene: NA
CDR3 DNA: TGTGCCAGCAGCCCGGACCCCGTCGCCACTGAAGCTTTCTTT
CDR3 protein: CASSPDPVATEAFF

J gene: TRBJ2-3
clone size: once
V gene: TRBV4-1
D gene: TRBD1
CDR3 DNA: TGCGCCAGCAGCCTTGGGGACAGGGAGACAGATACGCAGTATTTT
CDR3 protein: CASSLGDRETDTQYF

J gene: TRBJ2-2
clone size: NA
V gene: TRBV27
D gene: NA
CDR3 DNA: TGTGCCAGCAGTTTCCCCGGGGGGGAGCTGTTTTTT
CDR3 protein: CASSFPGGELFF

J gene: TRBJ2-7
clone size: NA
V gene: TRBV7-6
D gene: NA
CDR3 DNA: TGTGCCAGCAGCTTTAGCACAGCACCCTCCTACGAGCAGTACTTC
CDR3 protein: CASSFSTAPSYEQYF

J gene: TRBJ2-5
clone size: NA
V gene: TRBV9
D gene: NA
CDR3 DNA: TGTGCCAGCAGCGTAGGATTTGGGACCCAGTACTTC
CDR3 protein: CASSVGFGTQYF

J gene: TRBJ2-1
clone size: NA
V gene: TRBV5-1
D gene: TRBD1
CDR3 DNA: TGCGCCAGCAGGGAGGGACAGGGGGTCTACAATGAGCAGTTCTTC
CDR3 protein: CASREGQGVYNEQFF

J gene: TRBJ1-1
clone size: few
V gene: TRBV5-1
D gene: NA
CDR3 DNA: TGCGCCAGCAGCTTTGGGACGGGTGAAGCTTTCTTT
CDR3 protein: CASSFGTGEAFF

J gene: TRBJ2-3
clone size: NA
V gene: TRBV5-1
D gene: NA
CDR3 DNA: TGCGCCAGCAGCTTGGCGATGGAGAGAGACTTCGGAGATACGCAGTATTTT
CDR3 protein: CASSLAMERDFGDTQYF

J gene: TRBJ1-6
clone size: once
V gene: TRBV6-5
D gene: NA
CDR3 DNA: TGTGCCAGCAGTTACTCATCGGGGAATTCACCCCTCCACTTT
CDR3 protein: CASSYSSGNSPLHF

J gene: TRBJ2-5
clone size: NA
V gene: TRBV9
D gene: TRBD2
CDR3 DNA: TGTGCCAGCTCTGGCGGGGGGTTCCTGGGAGAGACCCAGTACTTC
CDR3 protein: CASSGGGFLGETQYF

J gene: TRBJ2-7
clone size: NA
V gene: TRBV7-2
D gene: NA
CDR3 DNA: TGTGCCAGCAGCTTAAGCCAGGCTAGCTACGAGCAGTACTTC
CDR3 protein: CASSLSQASYEQYF

J gene: TRBJ1-1
clone size: NA
V gene: TRBV19
D gene: NA
CDR3 DNA: TGTGCCAGTCTGGACCGGGAGGCTGAAGCTTTCTTT
CDR3 protein: CASLDREAEAFF

J gene: TRBJ1-5
clone size: NA
V gene: TRBV27
D gene: NA
CDR3 DNA: TGTGCCAGCAGTCCCGGGGTAGGCAATCAGCCCCAGCATTTT
CDR3 protein: CASSPGVGNQPQHF